This T cell receptor beta chain was captured in a study of response to subunit inactivated influenza vaccine. The CDR3 loop spans 16 amino acids. Germline loops: CDR1 LGHDT, CDR2 YNNKEL (reference sequence). General study results and limits: Only a handful of new T cells, the authors suggested, are recruited with each seasonal influenza vaccination.

On this clonotype itself: Antigen: not known. A read error may explain this, as a much larger clone is one base away.

One entry per CDR3 protein, called by TCRdb with MiXCR from the RT-PCR reads. The sample gives 400,000 to 650,000 distinct CDR3 sequences, 6.5% to 8% of which show up once; around 14% is in the top ten. The clonotype was recovered from a man aged 45-69 years who received an inactivated influenza vaccine. The genes are TRBV3-1 and TRBJ2-1, with D perhaps matching TRBD1 or TRBD2 (6 bases each). Sample: PBMCs from blood, taken about 24 months after vaccination. CDR3 sequence (DNA): TGTGCCAGCTGCCAAGGGGGACTCCATCTCAACAATGAGCAGTTCTTC. Translated: CASCQGGLHLNNEQFF.